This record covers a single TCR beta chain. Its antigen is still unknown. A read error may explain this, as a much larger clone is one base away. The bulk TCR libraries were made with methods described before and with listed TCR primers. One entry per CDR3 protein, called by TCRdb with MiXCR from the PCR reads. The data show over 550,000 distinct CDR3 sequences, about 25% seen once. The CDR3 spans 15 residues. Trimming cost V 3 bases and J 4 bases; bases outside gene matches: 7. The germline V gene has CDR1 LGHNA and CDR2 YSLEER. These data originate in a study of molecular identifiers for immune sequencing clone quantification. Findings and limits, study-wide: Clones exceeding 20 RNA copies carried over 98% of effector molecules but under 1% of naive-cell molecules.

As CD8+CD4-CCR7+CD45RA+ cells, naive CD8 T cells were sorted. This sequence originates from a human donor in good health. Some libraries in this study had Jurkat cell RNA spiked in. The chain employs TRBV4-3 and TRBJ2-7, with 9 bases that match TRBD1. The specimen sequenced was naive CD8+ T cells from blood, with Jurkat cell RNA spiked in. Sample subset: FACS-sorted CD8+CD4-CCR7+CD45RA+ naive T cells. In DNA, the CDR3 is TGCGCCAGCAGCCATGATAAGACAGGGGGATACGAGCAGTACTTC. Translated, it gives CASSHDKTGGYEQYF.